Following are 8 T cell receptor beta chains from one sample sequenced in a study of blood T cell repertoires in COVID-19. Profiled with immunoSEQ multiplex PCR; TCRdb holds only in-frame clones, not every one. The sample consists of about 290,000 clones, around 81% of them appearing once. Sequencing was performed on peripheral blood. Receptor source: a woman between 45 and 60 years old with active or convalescent COVID-19.

The chain employs TRBV18 and TRBJ1-2; 7 positions agree with TRBD1. Germline CDR1 KGHSH, CDR2 LQKENI. This CDR3 has 13 residues. Trimming at V came to 3 bases and at J to 8 bases, leaving 6 bases not matched to a gene. The CDR3 bases are TGTGCCAGCTCACCTGGACAGGCCAGCGGCTACACCTTC. Protein: CASSPGQASGYTF.

CDR3 nucleotides: TGCGCCAGCAGCTTAAAGACTAGCGGGAGCCAAGAGACCCAGTACTTC. Translation: CASSLKTSGSQETQYF. The chain carries TRBV5-1 and TRBJ2-5, with 12 nucleotides matching TRBD2. The CDR3 runs to 16 residues. Germline V CDR1 and CDR2: SGHRS, YFSETQ. With V trimmed by 2 bases and J by 1 base, 3 bases remained unmatched. Full variable domain (missing parts from reference TRBV5-1 and TRBJ2-5): KAGVTQTPRYLIKTRGQQVTLSCSPISGHRSVSWYQQTPGQGLQFLFEYFSETQRNKGNFPGRFSGRQFSNSRSEMNVSTLELGDSALYLCASSLKTSGSQETQYFGPGTRLLVL.

This chain connects TRBV28 to TRBJ2-7; tentative D call: TRBD2 (5 bases). CDR1 is MDHEN, CDR2 SYDVKM, per germline. CDR3 length: 14 residues. Between the trimmed V and J ends, which lost 4 bases and 7 bases, there was a span of 17 bases. The CDR3 loop is CASSSPSDLWEQYF. The CDR3 DNA is TGTGCCAGCAGTTCCCCCTCGGACTTATGGGAGCAGTACTTC.

The rearrangement joins TRBV28 to TRBJ2-7, with 13 bases that match TRBD2. Germline CDR1 reads MDHEN; CDR2 reads SYDVKM. The CDR3 is 16 residues long. V lost 5 bases and J lost 5; bases outside the gene matches: 9. The CDR3 DNA follows: TGTGCCAGCAGTCCCTGGACTAGCGGGAGTACCGACGAGCAGTACTTC. This gives the protein CASSPWTSGSTDEQYF.

J is TRBJ1-1 and V is TRBV9, with 7 bases that match TRBD1. V gave up 3 bases and J gave up 5 bases; unmatched junction bases: 10. This CDR3 has 15 amino acids. Germline CDR1 and CDR2: SGDLS and YYNGEE. CDR3 DNA: TGTGCCAGCAGCGCTATTACAGGGGTTGAAACTGAAGCTTTCTTT. Its protein is CASSAITGVETEAFF. Drawing the rest from reference TRBV9 and TRBJ1-1, the complete variable domain is DSGVTQTPKHLITATGQRVTLRCSPRSGDLSVYWYQQSLDQGLQFLIQYYNGEERAKGNILERFSAQQFPDLHSELNLSSLELGDSALYFCASSAITGVETEAFFGQGTRLTVV.

Only one count was recorded for this clone. This chain joins TRBV2 and TRBJ2-7; D is possibly TRBD1 (6 bases). The germline V and J ends were trimmed by 4 bases and 6 bases, with 13 bases remaining between them. The germline V gene has CDR1 SNHLY and CDR2 FYNNEI. This CDR3 spans 13 amino acids. DNA of the CDR3: TGTGCCAGCAGTGTGGTGAGGGGGTCCGAGCAGTACTTC. It encodes CASSVVRGSEQYF.

The CDR3 coding sequence is TGTGCCAGCAGCCCTGACAGGGCGGACACTGAAGCTTTCTTT. Translation: CASSPDRADTEAFF. The chain employs TRBV7-8 and TRBJ1-1, with 7 bases aligning to TRBD1. The ends lost 5 bases at V and 3 bases at J; junction bases unmatched: 6. CDR1 is SGHVS, CDR2 FQNEAQ, per germline. The CDR3 runs 14 residues.

The genes are TRBV7-9 and TRBJ2-3, with a tentative D call TRBD2 (6 bases). The CDR3 is 15 amino acids. Per the germline V gene, CDR1 is SEHNR and CDR2 is FQNEAQ (reference sequence). V lost 4 bases and J lost 2, with 13 bases in between. CDR3 bases: TGTGCCAGCAGCTCTCGACGGACTAACACAGATACGCAGTATTTT. Its protein is CASSSRRTNTDTQYF.